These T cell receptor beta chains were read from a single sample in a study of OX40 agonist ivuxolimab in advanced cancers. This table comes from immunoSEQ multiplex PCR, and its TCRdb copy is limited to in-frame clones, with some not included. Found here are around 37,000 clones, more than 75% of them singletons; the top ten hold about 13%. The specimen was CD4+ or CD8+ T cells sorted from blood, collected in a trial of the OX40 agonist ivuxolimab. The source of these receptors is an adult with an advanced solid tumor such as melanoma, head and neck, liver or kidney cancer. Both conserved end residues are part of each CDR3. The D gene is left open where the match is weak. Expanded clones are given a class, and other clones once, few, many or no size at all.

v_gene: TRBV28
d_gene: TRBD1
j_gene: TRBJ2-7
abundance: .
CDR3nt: TGTGCCAGCAGACCCAGCGACAGGGACGAGCAGTACTTC
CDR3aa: CASRPSDRDEQYF

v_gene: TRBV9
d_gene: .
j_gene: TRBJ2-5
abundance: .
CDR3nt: TGTGCCAGCAGCGTAGCTAACGGGCAAGAGACCCAGTACTTC
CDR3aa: CASSVANGQETQYF

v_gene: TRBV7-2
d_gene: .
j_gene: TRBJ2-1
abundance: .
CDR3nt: TGTGCCAGCAGACCGGACCTGGGACGGCAGTCCTACAATGAGCAGTTCTTC
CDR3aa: CASRPDLGRQSYNEQFF

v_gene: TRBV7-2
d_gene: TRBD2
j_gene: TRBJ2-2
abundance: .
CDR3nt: TGTGCCAGCAGCTCGACCCCACTAGCGGTGAACACCGGGGAGCTGTTTTTT
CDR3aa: CASSSTPLAVNTGELFF

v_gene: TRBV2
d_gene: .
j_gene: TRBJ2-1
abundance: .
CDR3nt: TGTGCCAGCGCCGGAGATTACAATGAGCAGTTCTTC
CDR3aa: CASAGDYNEQFF

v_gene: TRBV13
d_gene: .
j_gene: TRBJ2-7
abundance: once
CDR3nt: TGTGCCAGCAGCTTAGGTGGTTTAGGGGCCTACGAGCAGTACTTC
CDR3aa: CASSLGGLGAYEQYF

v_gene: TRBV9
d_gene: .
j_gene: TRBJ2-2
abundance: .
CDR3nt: TGTGCCAGCAGCGTAGCGAGGGAGGTCACCGGGGAGCTGTTTTTT
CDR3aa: CASSVAREVTGELFF

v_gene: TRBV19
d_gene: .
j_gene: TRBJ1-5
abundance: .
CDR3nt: TGTGCCAGTACTTATGGGTATAGCAATCAGCCCCAGCATTTT
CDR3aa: CASTYGYSNQPQHF

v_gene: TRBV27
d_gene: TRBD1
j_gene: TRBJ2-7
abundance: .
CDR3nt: TGTGCCAGCAGTGTTACAGGGGCGCCCTACGAGCAGTACTTC
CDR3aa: CASSVTGAPYEQYF

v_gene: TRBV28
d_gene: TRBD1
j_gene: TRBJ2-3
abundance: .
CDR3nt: TGTGCCAGCAGTTTACCCCGGGACAGGGGGCTTCAGGAAACAGATACGCAGTATTTT
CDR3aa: CASSLPRDRGLQETDTQYF

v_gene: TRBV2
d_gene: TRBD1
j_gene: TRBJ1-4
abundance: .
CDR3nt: TGTGCCAGCAGCGGGACAGGGGGGGATGAAAAACTGTTTTTT
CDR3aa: CASSGTGGDEKLFF

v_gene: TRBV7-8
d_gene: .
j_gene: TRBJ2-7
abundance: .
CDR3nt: TGTGCCAGCAGCTTATTAATATCTATTCCGGCACGCCACGAGCAGTACTTC
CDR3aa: CASSLLISIPARHEQYF

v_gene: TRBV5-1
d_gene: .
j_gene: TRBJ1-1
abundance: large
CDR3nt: TGCGCCAGCAGCTTGGCGCTGAACACTGAAGCTTTCTTT
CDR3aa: CASSLALNTEAFF

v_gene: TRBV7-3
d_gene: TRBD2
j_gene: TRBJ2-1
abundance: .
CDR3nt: TGTGCCAGCAGCCCTAGCGGCCCCTCCTACAATGAGCAGTTCTTC
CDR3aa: CASSPSGPSYNEQFF

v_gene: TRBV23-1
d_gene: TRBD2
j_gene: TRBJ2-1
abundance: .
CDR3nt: TGCGCCAGCAGTCAAAATCCGGCGGGAGGGGGCTCCTACAATGAGCAGTTCTTC
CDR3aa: CASSQNPAGGGSYNEQFF

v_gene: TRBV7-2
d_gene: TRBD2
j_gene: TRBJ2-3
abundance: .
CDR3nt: TGTGCCAGCAGCGCCGGACTAGCGGGAGGGGGGAATACGCAGTATTTT
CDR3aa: CASSAGLAGGGNTQYF

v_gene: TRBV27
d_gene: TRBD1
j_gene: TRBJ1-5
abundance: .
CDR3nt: TGTGCCAGCAGGCAGGGACAGGGGGCGAATCAGCCCCAGCATTTT
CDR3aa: CASRQGQGANQPQHF

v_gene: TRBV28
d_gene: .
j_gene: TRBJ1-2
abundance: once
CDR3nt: TGTGCCAGCAGACAAGGCAGACCACTTAACTATGGCTACACCTTC
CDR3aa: CASRQGRPLNYGYTF

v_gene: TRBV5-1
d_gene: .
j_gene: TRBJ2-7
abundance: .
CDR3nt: TGCGCCAGCAGCTTGGGGACAGTATCCTACGAGCAGTACTTC
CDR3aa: CASSLGTVSYEQYF

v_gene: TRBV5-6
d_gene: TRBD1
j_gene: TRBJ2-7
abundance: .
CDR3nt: TGTGCCAGCAGCTTGGAACAGGGGGCACCCTACGAGCAGTACTTC
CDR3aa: CASSLEQGAPYEQYF

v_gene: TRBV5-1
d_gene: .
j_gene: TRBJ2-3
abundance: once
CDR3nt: TGCGCCAGCGGCCAGAGCACAGATACGCAGTATTTT
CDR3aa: CASGQSTDTQYF

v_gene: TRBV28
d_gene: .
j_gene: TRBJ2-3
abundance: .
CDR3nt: TGTGCCAGCAGTTTTCTTGAGAAAAGCACAGATACGCAGTATTTT
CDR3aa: CASSFLEKSTDTQYF

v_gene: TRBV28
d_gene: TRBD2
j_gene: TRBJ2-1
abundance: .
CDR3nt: TGTGCCAGCACTTTCGAGCTAGCGGGAGCGAATAATGAGCAGTTCTTC
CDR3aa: CASTFELAGANNEQFF

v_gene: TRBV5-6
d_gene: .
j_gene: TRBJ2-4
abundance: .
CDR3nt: TGTGCCAGCAGCTCGCTTTCGGGAGTTCAGTACTTC
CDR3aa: CASSSLSGVQYF

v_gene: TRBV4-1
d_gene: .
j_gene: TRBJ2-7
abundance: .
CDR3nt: TGCGCCAGCAGCCAAGCGTACCAGGGACTGAGCGAGCAGTACTTC
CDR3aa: CASSQAYQGLSEQYF

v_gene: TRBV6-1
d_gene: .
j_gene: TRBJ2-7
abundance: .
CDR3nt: TGTGCCAGCAGTGAAGAGGTACTCCTAGGGGGCGAGCAGTACTTC
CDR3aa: CASSEEVLLGGEQYF

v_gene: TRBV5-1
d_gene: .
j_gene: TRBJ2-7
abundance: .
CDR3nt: TGCGCCAGCAGCTTGGAGGGCAGCCTCTACGAGCAGTACTTC
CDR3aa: CASSLEGSLYEQYF

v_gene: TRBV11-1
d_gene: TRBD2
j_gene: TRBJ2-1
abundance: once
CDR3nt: TGTGCCAGCGGCCCGGTGCTTATAGGGACTAGCGATTACAATGAGCAGTTCTTC
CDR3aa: CASGPVLIGTSDYNEQFF

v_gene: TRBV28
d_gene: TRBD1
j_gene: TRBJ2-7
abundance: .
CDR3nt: TGTGCCAGCAGCCCCCACAGGGGGTCATCCTACGAGCAGTACTTC
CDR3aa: CASSPHRGSSYEQYF